This entry lists 24 T cell receptor beta chains sequenced from one sample in a study of blood T cell repertoires in COVID-19. Profiling relied on immunoSEQ multiplex PCR, and the TCRdb table lists in-frame clones only, not all of them. Seen here are around 110,000 clones, 70% to 85% observed once, and the top ten hold just under 7.5%. Source material: peripheral blood. The receptors originated from a man aged 65-85 years with active or convalescent COVID-19.

The CDR3: CASSLERGEKLFF. CDR3 DNA: TGTGCCAGCAGCTTGGAAAGGGGCGAAAAACTGTTTTTT. This chain connects TRBV5-6 to TRBJ1-4; possibly TRBD1 for D (5 bases). CDR3 size: 13 residues. Between the trimmed V and J ends, which lost 0 bases and 8 bases, there was a span of 8 bases. Germline assignment: CDR1 SGHDT and CDR2 YYEEEE.

This clone was detected only a few times. The chain carries TRBV11-2 and TRBJ1-1, with 7 bases fitting TRBD1. V shed 3 bases and J 1 base; nucleotides not matched to a gene: 2. This CDR3 is 14 amino acids long. The V gene's germline CDR1 is SGHAT and CDR2 FQNNGV. For the CDR3, the DNA is TGTGCCAGCAGCTTGGGACAGTGGAACACTGAAGCTTTCTTT. Translated: CASSLGQWNTEAFF.

The J gene is TRBJ2-7, the V gene TRBV15, with D tentatively TRBD2 (5 bases). The CDR3 is 14 amino acids. Germline lookup yields CDR1 LNHNV and CDR2 YYDKDF (reference sequence). V shed 2 bases and J shed 3 bases, with 11 bases lying between them. The CDR3 DNA reads as TGTGCCACCAGCAGAACCCGGACTGACTACGAGCAGTACTTC. Its translation: CATSRTRTDYEQYF.

The V gene is TRBV11-3, the J gene TRBJ1-2; 9 positions agree with TRBD1. This CDR3 contains 15 residues. Per the germline V gene, CDR1 is SGHNT and CDR2 is YENEEA. Germline trimming cut 5 bases from V and 5 bases from J; bases unmatched to any gene: 9. CDR3 sequence: CASSPGGTGLYGYTF. The CDR3 DNA reads as TGTGCCAGCAGCCCAGGGGGGACAGGGCTATATGGCTACACCTTC.

The chain couples TRBV5-1 to TRBJ2-7; 10 bases match TRBD1. V was pared by 4 bases and J by 5 bases, with 9 bases of the junction left unmatched. The germline V gene has CDR1 SGHRS and CDR2 YFSETQ. The CDR3 covers 15 residues. CDR3 sequence: CASSLNTGTGDEQYF. The CDR3, as DNA: TGCGCCAGCAGCCTTAATACCGGGACAGGGGACGAGCAGTACTTC.

This clone was recorded once. The chain combines TRBV7-9 with TRBJ1-4, with TRBD1 matching over 9 bases. CDR3 length equals 14 residues. The V and J ends lost 3 bases and 7 bases, in that order; junction bases with no gene match: 3. Germline V gene lookup returns CDR1 SEHNR and CDR2 FQNEAQ (reference sequence). The CDR3 protein is CASSFGQGTEKLFF. The CDR3 DNA sequence: TGTGCCAGCAGCTTCGGACAGGGGACTGAAAAACTGTTTTTT.

CDR3 loop: CASSQGAGSNEKLFF. The CDR3 DNA sequence: TGTGCCAGCAGCCAAGGTGCGGGGTCGAATGAAAAACTGTTTTTT. This chain links TRBV4-2 with TRBJ1-4; no firm D call. CDR1 LGHNA and CDR2 YNFKEQ come from the germline V gene. V was trimmed by 1 base and J by 5 bases, leaving 11 bases between them. This CDR3 has 15 amino acids.

This sequence joins TRBV11-3 and TRBJ1-5; tentative D call: TRBD1 (5 bases). Germline-derived CDR1 and CDR2 are SGHNT and YENEEA. Trimming left V 5 bases short and J 6 bases short, with 11 bases between. The CDR3 contains 13 residues. Written as DNA, the CDR3 is TGTGCCAGCAGCATAGGGGCACGTCAGCCCCAGCATTTT. Its translation: CASSIGARQPQHF.

The V call is TRBV4-1, the J call TRBJ2-3, with 8 bases matching TRBD2. V lost 1 base, J lost 3 bases, and 9 bases stayed unmatched. The germline V gene has CDR1 MGHRA and CDR2 YSYEKL. The CDR3 is 17 residues long. CDR3 amino acids: CASSQALAGGRTDTQYF. CDR3 in DNA: TGCGCCAGCAGCCAAGCCCTAGCGGGCGGGCGGACAGATACGCAGTATTTT.

The rearrangement uses TRBV7-9 and TRBJ2-7, with D possibly being TRBD1 (6 bases). Germline V gene data show CDR1 as SEHNR and CDR2 as FQNEAQ (reference sequence). V lost 4 bases and J lost 2, with 15 bases in between. CDR3 length equals 15 residues. Written as DNA, the CDR3 is TGTGCCAGCAGCTCTGGGACACCCCTTACCTACGAGCAGTACTTC. This sequence encodes CASSSGTPLTYEQYF.

CDR3 amino acids: CASSDRGYSYEQYF. Here the CDR3 DNA reads TGTGCCAGCAGTGATCGGGGTTACTCCTACGAGCAGTACTTC. The chain recombines TRBV2 with TRBJ2-7; D might be TRBD2 (5 bases). V dropped 3 bases and J dropped 0 bases, with 9 bases sitting between them. The CDR3 contains 14 residues. Germline lookup yields CDR1 SNHLY and CDR2 FYNNEI.

The chain has TRBV11-3 and TRBJ2-1; 11 bases map to TRBD2. V lost 1 base to trimming and J lost 4 bases; unmatched junction nucleotides: 3. The CDR3 sequence is 16 residues long. Per germline, CDR1 SGHNT and CDR2 YENEEA. The CDR3 coding sequence is TGTGCCAGCAGCTTAGGGGGACTAGCGGAGTACAATGAGCAGTTCTTC. Its protein is CASSLGGLAEYNEQFF.

The chain has TRBV6-6 and TRBJ1-1; 12 bases are a match to TRBD1. CDR1 and CDR2 from the germline V gene are MNHNY and SVGAGI (reference sequence). The CDR3 length is 14 residues. V dropped 6 bases and J dropped 8; count of bases not matched to a gene: 7. As DNA, the CDR3 is TGTGCCAGCAGGACGACCGGGACAGGGGGCGAAGCTTTCTTT. It is translated as CASRTTGTGGEAFF.

The V call is TRBV2, the J call TRBJ2-5; a possible D gene is TRBD1 (5 bases). With 7 bases removed from V and 3 bases from J, the gap between germline ends came to 15 bases. This CDR3 comprises 14 residues. Germline CDR1 reads SNHLY; CDR2 reads FYNNEI. CDR3 amino acids: CASNLWSGKETQYF. As DNA, the CDR3 is TGTGCCAGCAACCTATGGTCAGGGAAAGAGACCCAGTACTTC. The full variable domain, completed using reference TRBV2 and TRBJ2-5, is EPEVTQTPSHQVTQMGQEVILRCVPISNHLYFYWYRQILGQKVEFLVSFYNNEISEKSEIFDDQFSVERPDGSNFTLKIRSTKLEDSAMYFCASNLWSGKETQYFGPGTRLLVL.

The chain joins TRBV9 to TRBJ2-7; 13 nucleotides agree with TRBD2. CDR1 is SGDLS, CDR2 YYNGEE, per germline. V lost 3 bases and J lost 0; bases outside the gene matches: 6. The CDR3 length is 17 residues. The CDR3 DNA follows: TGTGCCAGCAGCGAGGGACTAGCGGGGTACAGCTCCTACGAGCAGTACTTC. This encodes CASSEGLAGYSSYEQYF.

This clone was seen only a few times. V usage is TRBV7-8 and J usage is TRBJ2-6; no firm D call. The V gene's germline CDR1 is SGHVS and CDR2 FQNEAQ. Trimming stripped 3 bases from V and 0 bases from J, with 3 bases between. This CDR3 spans 14 amino acids. The CDR3 is CASSFGSGANVLTF. For the CDR3, the DNA is TGTGCCAGCAGCTTCGGCTCTGGGGCCAACGTCCTGACTTTC.

The DNA of the CDR3 is TGTGCCAGCAGCCGACGGGACAGGGGCTCAAGGACCCAGTACTTC. Protein: CASSRRDRGSRTQYF. V and J are TRBV28 and TRBJ2-5; 10 bases agree with TRBD1. This CDR3 is 15 amino acids long. The germline V gene has CDR1 MDHEN and CDR2 SYDVKM. Losses at the gene ends were 6 bases for V and 7 bases for J; bases not matched to a gene: 11.

This chain links TRBV19 with TRBJ1-4; the D gene is possibly TRBD1 (6 bases). The CDR3 covers 13 residues. Germline V CDR1 and CDR2: LNHDA, SQIVND (reference sequence). Trimming took off 6 bases at V and 8 bases at J, with 13 bases between the two ends. The CDR3 loop is CASRAPQGEKLFF. CDR3 in DNA: TGTGCCAGTAGGGCCCCTCAGGGGGAAAAACTGTTTTTT.

This chain links TRBV3-1 (or the pseudogene TRBV3-2) with TRBJ1-4, with TRBD1 matching 7 bases. The CDR3 covers 14 residues. Germline CDR1 and CDR2: LGHDT and YNNKEL (reference sequence). V shed 1 base, J shed 7 bases, and the junction held 3 bases outside the gene matches. CDR3 DNA sequence: TGTGCCAGCAGCCAAGGACAGGGTAGTGAAAAACTGTTTTTT. It is translated as CASSQGQGSEKLFF.

This clone was recorded only once. The chain links TRBV5-1 to TRBJ1-2; D remains unclear. The length of the CDR3 is 13 residues. Germline V CDR1 and CDR2: SGHRS, YFSETQ. Trimming left V 1 base short and J 2 bases short, with 6 bases between. CDR3 DNA sequence: TGCGCCAGCAGCTTGAGCCAAAACTATGGCTACACCTTC. Encoded protein: CASSLSQNYGYTF. The whole variable domain, remainder taken from reference TRBV5-1 and TRBJ1-2, is KAGVTQTPRYLIKTRGQQVTLSCSPISGHRSVSWYQQTPGQGLQFLFEYFSETQRNKGNFPGRFSGRQFSNSRSEMNVSTLELGDSALYLCASSLSQNYGYTFGSGTRLTVV.

This clone was seen many times. The V call is TRBV4-3, the J call TRBJ2-3; D is perhaps TRBD2 (6 bases). The CDR3 has 15 amino acids. V was cut by 6 bases and J by 0 bases, with 13 bases left in between. Germline values: CDR1 LGHNA, CDR2 YSLEER. In DNA form, the CDR3 reads TGCGCCAGCAGTGGATATCGGGGGAGCACAGATACGCAGTATTTT. Translating gives CASSGYRGSTDTQYF.

J is TRBJ1-2 and V is TRBV3-1 (or the pseudogene TRBV3-2); possible D gene TRBD1, 6 bases. The CDR3 has 13 residues. The V and J ends lost 4 bases and 7 bases respectively, with 13 bases between them. Germline CDR1 LGHDT, CDR2 YNNKEL (reference sequence). The CDR3 sequence: CASSPTGQGGYTF. CDR3 sequence (DNA): TGTGCCAGCAGCCCTACAGGGCAGGGTGGCTACACCTTC.

J is TRBJ2-3 and V is TRBV27, with a possible D match to TRBD2 (6 bases). Between the trimmed V and J ends, which lost 8 bases and 2 bases, there was a span of 14 bases. The CDR3 has 14 amino acids. Germline values: CDR1 MNHEY, CDR2 SMNVEV (reference sequence). DNA of the CDR3: TGTGCCAGCGCGTTAGCGGAATTCACAGATACGCAGTATTTT. Translated, it gives CASALAEFTDTQYF.

The chain couples TRBV9 to TRBJ2-5; D may be TRBD1 (5 bases). The germline CDR1 and CDR2 sequences are SGDLS and YYNGEE. Trimming left V 1 base short and J 3 bases short, with 13 bases between. The CDR3 covers 15 residues. CDR3 sequence: CASSVSALGEETQYF. The CDR3 DNA reads as TGTGCCAGCAGCGTATCCGCCCTAGGGGAAGAGACCCAGTACTTC.